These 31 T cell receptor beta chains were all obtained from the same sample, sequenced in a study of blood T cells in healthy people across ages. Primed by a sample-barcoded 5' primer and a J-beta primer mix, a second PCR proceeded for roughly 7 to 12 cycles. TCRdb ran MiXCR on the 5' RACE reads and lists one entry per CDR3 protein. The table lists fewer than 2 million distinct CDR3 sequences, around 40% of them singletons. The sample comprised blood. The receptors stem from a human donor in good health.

CDR3 sequence (DNA): TGTGCCAGCAGCTGGGTGGGGGGGGGACAAGAGACCCAGTACTTC. Residues: CASSWVGGGQETQYF. This sequence joins TRBV7-2 and TRBJ2-5; TRBD2 aligns across 7 bases. The CDR3 spans 15 residues. Losses at the gene ends were 4 bases for V and 2 bases for J; bases not matched to a gene: 7. Germline V gene lookup returns CDR1 SGHTA and CDR2 FQGNSA.

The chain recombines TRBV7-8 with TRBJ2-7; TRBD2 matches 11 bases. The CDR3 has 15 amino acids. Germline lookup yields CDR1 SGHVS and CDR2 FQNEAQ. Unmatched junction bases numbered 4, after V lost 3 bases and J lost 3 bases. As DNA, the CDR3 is TGTGCCAGCAGCTTTAGCGGGGGGGATTACTACGAGCAGTACTTC. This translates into CASSFSGGDYYEQYF.

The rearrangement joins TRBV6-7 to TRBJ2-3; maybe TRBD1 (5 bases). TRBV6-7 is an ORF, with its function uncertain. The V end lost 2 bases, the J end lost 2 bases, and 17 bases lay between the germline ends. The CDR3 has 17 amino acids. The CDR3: CASSYRTQGTTTDTQYF. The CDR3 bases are TGTGCCAGCAGTTACCGAACCCAGGGTACTACCACAGATACGCAGTATTTT.

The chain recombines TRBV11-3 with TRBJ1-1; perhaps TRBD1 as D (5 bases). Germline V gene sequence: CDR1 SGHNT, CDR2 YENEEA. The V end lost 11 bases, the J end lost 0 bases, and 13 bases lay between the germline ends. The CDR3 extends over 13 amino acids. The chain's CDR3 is CAGGRGLNTEAFF. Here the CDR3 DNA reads TGTGCCGGCGGGCGGGGGTTGAACACTGAAGCTTTCTTT.

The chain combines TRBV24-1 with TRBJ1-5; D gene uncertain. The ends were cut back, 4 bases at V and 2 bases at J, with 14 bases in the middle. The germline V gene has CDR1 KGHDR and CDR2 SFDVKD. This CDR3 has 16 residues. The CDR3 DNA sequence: TGTGCCACCAGTGACCAGGCTGGGTCAGGCAATCAGCCCCAGCATTTT. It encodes CATSDQAGSGNQPQHF.

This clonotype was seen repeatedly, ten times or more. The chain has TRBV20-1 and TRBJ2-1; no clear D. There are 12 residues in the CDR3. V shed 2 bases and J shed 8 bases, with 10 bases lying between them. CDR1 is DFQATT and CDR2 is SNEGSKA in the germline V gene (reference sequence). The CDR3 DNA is TGCAGTGCTAGAACCTCCGGCTATGAGCAGTTCTTC. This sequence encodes CSARTSGYEQFF.

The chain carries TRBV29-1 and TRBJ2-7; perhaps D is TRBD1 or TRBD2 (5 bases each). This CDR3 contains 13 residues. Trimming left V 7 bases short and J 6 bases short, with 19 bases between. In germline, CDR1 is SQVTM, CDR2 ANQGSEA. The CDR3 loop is CSALGGVRPEQYF. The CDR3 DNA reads TGCAGCGCCCTTGGGGGAGTGAGGCCCGAGCAGTACTTC.

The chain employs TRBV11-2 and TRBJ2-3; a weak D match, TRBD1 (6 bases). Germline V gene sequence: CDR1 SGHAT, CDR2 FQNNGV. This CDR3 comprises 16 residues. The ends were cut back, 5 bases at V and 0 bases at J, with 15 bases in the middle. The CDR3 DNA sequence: TGTGCCAGCAGCAAAAGGGGGACCCTCAGCACAGATACGCAGTATTTT. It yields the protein CASSKRGTLSTDTQYF.

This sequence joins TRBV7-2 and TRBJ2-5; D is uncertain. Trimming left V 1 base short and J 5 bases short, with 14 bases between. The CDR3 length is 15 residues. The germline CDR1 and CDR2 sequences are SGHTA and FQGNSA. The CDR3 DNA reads TGTGCCAGCAGCTTAGATGGGTTAATGGGGGAGACCCAGTACTTC. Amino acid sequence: CASSLDGLMGETQYF.

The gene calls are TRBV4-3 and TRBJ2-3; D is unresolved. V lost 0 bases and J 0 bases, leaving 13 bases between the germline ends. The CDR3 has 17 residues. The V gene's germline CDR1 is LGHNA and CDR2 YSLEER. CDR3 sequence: CASSQDPGDPSTDTQYF. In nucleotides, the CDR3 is TGCGCCAGCAGCCAAGATCCGGGCGACCCTAGCACAGATACGCAGTATTTT.

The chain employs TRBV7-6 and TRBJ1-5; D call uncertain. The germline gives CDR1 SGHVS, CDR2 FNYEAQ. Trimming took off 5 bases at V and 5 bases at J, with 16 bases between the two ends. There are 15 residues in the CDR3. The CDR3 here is CASSPDRYDDQPQHF. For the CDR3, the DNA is TGTGCCAGCAGCCCCGACCGTTACGACGATCAGCCCCAGCATTTT. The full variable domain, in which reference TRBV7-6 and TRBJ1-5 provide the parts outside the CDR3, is GAGVSQSPRYKVTKRGQDVALRCDPISGHVSLYWYRQALGQGPEFLTYFNYEAQQDKSGLPNDRFSAERPEGSISTLTIQRTEQRDSAMYRCASSPDRYDDQPQHFGDGTRLSIL.

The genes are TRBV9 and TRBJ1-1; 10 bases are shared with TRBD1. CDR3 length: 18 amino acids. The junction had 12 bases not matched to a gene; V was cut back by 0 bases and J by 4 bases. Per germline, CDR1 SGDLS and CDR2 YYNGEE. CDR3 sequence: CASSVVAGTGVIGTEAFF. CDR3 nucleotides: TGTGCCAGCAGCGTAGTAGCCGGGACAGGGGTTATCGGCACTGAAGCTTTCTTT.

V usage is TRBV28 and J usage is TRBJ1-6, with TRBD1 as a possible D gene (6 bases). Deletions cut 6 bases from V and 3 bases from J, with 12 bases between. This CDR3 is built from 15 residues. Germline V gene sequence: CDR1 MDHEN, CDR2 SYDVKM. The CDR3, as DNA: TGTGCCAGCAGGAGGGCGGACAGCTATAATTCACCCCTCCACTTT. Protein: CASRRADSYNSPLHF.

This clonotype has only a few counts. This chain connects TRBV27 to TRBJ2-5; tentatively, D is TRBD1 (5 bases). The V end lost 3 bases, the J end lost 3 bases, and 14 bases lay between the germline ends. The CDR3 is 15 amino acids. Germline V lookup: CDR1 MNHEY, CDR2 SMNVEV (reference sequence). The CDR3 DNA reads TGTGCCAGCAGTTTCGGGCCTTTAGGGGAAGAGACCCAGTACTTC. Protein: CASSFGPLGEETQYF.

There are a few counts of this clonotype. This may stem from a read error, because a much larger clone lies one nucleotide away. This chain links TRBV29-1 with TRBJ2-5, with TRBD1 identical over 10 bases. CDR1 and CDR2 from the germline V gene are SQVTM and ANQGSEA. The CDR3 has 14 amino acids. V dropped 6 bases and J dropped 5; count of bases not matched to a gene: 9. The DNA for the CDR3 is TGCAGCGTAGAATCCGGGACAGGGGCCGAGACCCAGTACTTC. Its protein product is CSVESGTGAETQYF.

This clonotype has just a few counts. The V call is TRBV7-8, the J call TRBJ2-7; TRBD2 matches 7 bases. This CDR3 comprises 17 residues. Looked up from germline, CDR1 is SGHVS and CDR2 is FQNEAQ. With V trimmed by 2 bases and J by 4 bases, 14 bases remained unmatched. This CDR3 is CASSLSVAGSLGYEQYF. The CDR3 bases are TGTGCCAGCAGCTTAAGTGTAGCGGGCTCACTCGGATACGAGCAGTACTTC.

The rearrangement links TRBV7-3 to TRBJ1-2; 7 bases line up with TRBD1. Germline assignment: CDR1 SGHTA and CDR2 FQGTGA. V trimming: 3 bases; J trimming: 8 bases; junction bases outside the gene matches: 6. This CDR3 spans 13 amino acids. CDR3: CASSFRAGGGYTF. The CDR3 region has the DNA TGTGCCAGCAGCTTTAGGGCAGGGGGAGGCTACACCTTC.

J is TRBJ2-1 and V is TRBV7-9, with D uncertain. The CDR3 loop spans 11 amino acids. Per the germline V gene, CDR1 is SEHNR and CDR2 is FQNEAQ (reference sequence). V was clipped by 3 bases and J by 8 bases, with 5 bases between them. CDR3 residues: CASSFGYEQFF. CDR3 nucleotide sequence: TGTGCCAGCAGCTTTGGGTATGAGCAGTTCTTC.

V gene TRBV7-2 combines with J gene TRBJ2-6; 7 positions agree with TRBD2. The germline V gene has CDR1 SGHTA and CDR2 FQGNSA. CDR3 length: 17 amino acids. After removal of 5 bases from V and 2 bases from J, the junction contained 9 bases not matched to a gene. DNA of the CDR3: TGTGCCAGCAGCCCCTCCGCGGGGGTCACTGGGGCCAACGTCCTGACTTTC. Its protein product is CASSPSAGVTGANVLTF. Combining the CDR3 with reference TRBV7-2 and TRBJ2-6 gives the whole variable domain GAGVSQSPSNKVTEKGKDVELRCDPISGHTALYWYRQSLGQGLEFLIYFQGNSAPDKSGLPSDRFSAERTGGSVSTLTIQRTQQEDSAVYLCASSPSAGVTGANVLTFGAGSRLTVL.

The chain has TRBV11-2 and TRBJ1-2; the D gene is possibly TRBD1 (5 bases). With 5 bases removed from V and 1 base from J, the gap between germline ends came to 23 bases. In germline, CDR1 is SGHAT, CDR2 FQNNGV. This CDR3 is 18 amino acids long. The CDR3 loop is CASSLWRATGTRNYGYTF. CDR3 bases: TGTGCCAGCAGCCTATGGAGGGCTACAGGAACACGTAACTATGGCTACACCTTC.

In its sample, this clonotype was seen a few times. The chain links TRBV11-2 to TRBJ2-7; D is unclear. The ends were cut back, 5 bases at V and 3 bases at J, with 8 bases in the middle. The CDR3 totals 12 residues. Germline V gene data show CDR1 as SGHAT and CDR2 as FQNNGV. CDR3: CASSPLFYEQYF. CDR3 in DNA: TGTGCCAGCAGCCCCCTCTTCTACGAGCAGTACTTC. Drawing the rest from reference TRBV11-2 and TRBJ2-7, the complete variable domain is EAGVAQSPRYKIIEKRQSVAFWCNPISGHATLYWYQQILGQGPKLLIQFQNNGVVDDSQLPKDRFSAERLKGVDSTLKIQPAKLEDSAVYLCASSPLFYEQYFGPGTRLTVT.

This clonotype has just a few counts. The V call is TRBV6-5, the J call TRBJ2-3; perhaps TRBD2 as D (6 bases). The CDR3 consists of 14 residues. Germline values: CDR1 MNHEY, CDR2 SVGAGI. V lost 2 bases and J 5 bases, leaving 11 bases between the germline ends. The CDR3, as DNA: TGTGCCAGCAGTTACATGGGACTGGGAGATACGCAGTATTTT. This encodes CASSYMGLGDTQYF.

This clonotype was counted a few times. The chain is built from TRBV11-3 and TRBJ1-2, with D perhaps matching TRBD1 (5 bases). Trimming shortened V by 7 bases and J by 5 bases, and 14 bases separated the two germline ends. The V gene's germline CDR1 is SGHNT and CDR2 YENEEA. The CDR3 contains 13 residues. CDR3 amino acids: CASTTGGNYGYTF. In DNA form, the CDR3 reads TGTGCCAGCACAACCGGGGGTAATTATGGCTACACCTTC.

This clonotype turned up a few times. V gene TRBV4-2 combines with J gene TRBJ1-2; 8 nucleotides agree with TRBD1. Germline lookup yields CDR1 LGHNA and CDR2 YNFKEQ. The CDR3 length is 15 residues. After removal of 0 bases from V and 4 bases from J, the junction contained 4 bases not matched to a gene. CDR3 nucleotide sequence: TGTGCCAGCAGCCAAGAGACAGGGGATTTCTATGGCTACACCTTC. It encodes CASSQETGDFYGYTF.

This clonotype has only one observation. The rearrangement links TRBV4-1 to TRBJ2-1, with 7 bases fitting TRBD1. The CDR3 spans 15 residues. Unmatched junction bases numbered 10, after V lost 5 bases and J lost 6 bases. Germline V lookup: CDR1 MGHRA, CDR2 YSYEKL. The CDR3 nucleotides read TGCGCCAGCAGCAGGACAGGCGGATCCGGCAATGAGCAGTTCTTC. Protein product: CASSRTGGSGNEQFF.

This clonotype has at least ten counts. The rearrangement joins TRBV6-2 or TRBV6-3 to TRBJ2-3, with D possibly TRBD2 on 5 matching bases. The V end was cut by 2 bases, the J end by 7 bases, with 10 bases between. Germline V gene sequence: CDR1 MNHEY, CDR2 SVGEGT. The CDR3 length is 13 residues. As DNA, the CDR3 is TGTGCCAGCAGTTACCTGGGAGATCATACGCAGTATTTT. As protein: CASSYLGDHTQYF.

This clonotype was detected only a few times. The CDR3 coding sequence is TGTGCCAGCAGGGGACAGGGTTGGAGTTCACCCCTCCACTTT. As protein: CASRGQGWSSPLHF. The chain has TRBV9 and TRBJ1-6; 9 bases map to TRBD1. This CDR3 comprises 14 residues. In germline, CDR1 is SGDLS, CDR2 YYNGEE. V shed 5 bases, J shed 9 bases, and the junction held 6 bases outside the gene matches.

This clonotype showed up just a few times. The CDR3 reads CASSLVGLADFTDTQYF. As DNA, the CDR3 is TGCGCCAGCAGCTTGGTTGGACTAGCGGATTTCACAGATACGCAGTATTTT. This chain connects TRBV5-1 to TRBJ2-3; 10 bases fit TRBD2. Germline V gives CDR1 SGHRS, CDR2 YFSETQ. V was clipped by 0 bases and J by 2 bases; unmatched bases: 6. The CDR3 extends over 17 amino acids. Based on the CDR3 plus reference TRBV5-1 and TRBJ2-3, the full variable domain is KAGVTQTPRYLIKTRGQQVTLSCSPISGHRSVSWYQQTPGQGLQFLFEYFSETQRNKGNFPGRFSGRQFSNSRSEMNVSTLELGDSALYLCASSLVGLADFTDTQYFGPGTRLTVL.

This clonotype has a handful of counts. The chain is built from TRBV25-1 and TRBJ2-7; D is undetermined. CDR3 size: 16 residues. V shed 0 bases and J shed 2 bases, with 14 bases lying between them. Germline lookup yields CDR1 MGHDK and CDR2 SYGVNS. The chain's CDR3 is CASSEYFVVNAYEQYF. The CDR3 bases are TGTGCCAGCAGTGAATATTTTGTTGTCAATGCCTACGAGCAGTACTTC.

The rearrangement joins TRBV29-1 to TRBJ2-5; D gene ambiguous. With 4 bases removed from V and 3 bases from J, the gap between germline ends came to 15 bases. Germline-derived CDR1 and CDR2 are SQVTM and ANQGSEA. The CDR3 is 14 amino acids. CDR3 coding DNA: TGCAGCGTTGTGGCAGCGCTTTTGAAAGAGACCCAGTACTTC. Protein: CSVVAALLKETQYF.

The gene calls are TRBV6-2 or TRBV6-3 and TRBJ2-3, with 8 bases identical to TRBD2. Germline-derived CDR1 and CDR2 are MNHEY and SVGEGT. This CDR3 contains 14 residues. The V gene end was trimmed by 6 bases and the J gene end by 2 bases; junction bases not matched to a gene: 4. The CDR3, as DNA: TGTGCCAGCAGGCCGCGGGGGGACACAGATACGCAGTATTTT. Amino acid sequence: CASRPRGDTDTQYF.